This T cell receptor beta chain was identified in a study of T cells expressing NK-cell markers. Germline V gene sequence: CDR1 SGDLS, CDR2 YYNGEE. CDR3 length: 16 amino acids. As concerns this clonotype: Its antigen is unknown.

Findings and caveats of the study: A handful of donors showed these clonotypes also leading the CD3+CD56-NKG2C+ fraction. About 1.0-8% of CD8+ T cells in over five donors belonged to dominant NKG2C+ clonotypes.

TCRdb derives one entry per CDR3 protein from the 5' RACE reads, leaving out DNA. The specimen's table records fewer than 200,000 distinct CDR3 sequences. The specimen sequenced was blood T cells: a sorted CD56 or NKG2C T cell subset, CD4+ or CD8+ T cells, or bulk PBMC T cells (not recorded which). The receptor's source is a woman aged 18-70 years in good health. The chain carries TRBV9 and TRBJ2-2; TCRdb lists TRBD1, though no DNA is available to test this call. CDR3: CASSVVLGPRNGELFF. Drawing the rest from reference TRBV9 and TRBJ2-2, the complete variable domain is DSGVTQTPKHLITATGQRVTLRCSPRSGDLSVYWYQQSLDQGLQFLIQYYNGEERAKGNILERFSAQQFPDLHSELNLSSLELGDSALYFCASSVVLGPRNGELFFGEGSRLTVL.